The 9 T cell receptor beta chains below were found in one sample sequenced in a study of T-cell reconstitution after alpha-beta-depleted transplantation in children. During its preparation, the TCRbeta library received unique molecular identifiers. TCRdb analysed the PCR reads with MiXCR anew, one entry per CDR3 protein. This table holds just over 950,000 distinct CDR3 sequences, roughly 29% found once. The material sequenced was PBMCs, mostly from graft donor cells, taken 360 days after TCRalphabeta/CD19-depleted stem cell transplant. Every receptor here comes from a boy in the first two years of life who had a stem cell transplant for SCID, so the T cells may come from the graft donor.

This clonotype was observed a few times. This chain connects TRBV20-1 to TRBJ1-1; D gene uncertain. Germline CDR1 is DFQATT and CDR2 is SNEGSKA (reference sequence). Trimming left V 6 bases short and J 1 base short, with 12 bases between. This CDR3 region has 13 residues. CDR3 coding DNA: TGCAGTGCCCCGAAGCGTCCGAACACTGAAGCTTTCTTT. Translating gives CSAPKRPNTEAFF.

The genes are TRBV5-1 and TRBJ2-6; D is undetermined. The CDR3 runs 16 residues. The V and J ends lost 4 bases and 4 bases respectively, with 15 bases between them. Germline V lookup: CDR1 SGHRS, CDR2 YFSETQ. The CDR3 reads CASSPFSIGGANVLTF. The CDR3 nucleotides read TGCGCCAGCAGCCCCTTTTCCATCGGGGGGGCCAACGTCCTGACTTTC.

The rearrangement links TRBV5-1 to TRBJ2-1, with D perhaps TRBD2 (5 bases). CDR3 length equals 12 residues. With 1 base removed from V and 8 bases from J, the gap between germline ends came to 7 bases. Per germline, CDR1 SGHRS and CDR2 YFSETQ. The CDR3 nucleotides are TGCGCCAGCAGCTTGTACGGGGATGAGCAGTTCTTC. It is translated as CASSLYGDEQFF.

This sequence joins TRBV12-3 or TRBV12-4 and TRBJ1-6; the match to TRBD1 covers 9 bases. J lost 8 bases, V lost 2 bases, and 1 base had no gene match. CDR3 length: 14 residues. The CDR3, as DNA: TGTGCCAGCAGTTTACGACAGGGGGATTCACCCCTCCACTTT. Its translation: CASSLRQGDSPLHF.

This clonotype was seen once. The chain uses TRBV7-9 and TRBJ2-7, with D perhaps TRBD2 (5 bases). V lost 3 bases to trimming and J lost 6 bases, with 9 bases between them. CDR1 is SEHNR and CDR2 is FQNEAQ in the germline V gene (reference sequence). The CDR3 sequence is 12 residues long. CDR3 amino acids: CASSFAGAEQYF. CDR3 bases: TGTGCCAGCAGCTTCGCGGGTGCCGAGCAGTACTTC.

This clonotype was found a few times. The chain carries TRBV6-2 or TRBV6-3 and TRBJ1-6; the D gene is possibly TRBD1 (5 bases). The CDR3 runs 13 residues. Between the trimmed V and J ends, which lost 5 bases and 10 bases, there was a span of 12 bases. CDR1 MNHEY and CDR2 SVGEGT come from the germline V gene. CDR3 loop: CASSRGWESPLHF. CDR3 DNA: TGTGCCAGCAGTAGGGGTTGGGAATCACCCCTCCACTTT.

This clonotype was seen only a few times. The chain recombines TRBV28 with TRBJ2-7; D might be TRBD1 (6 bases). CDR1 is MDHEN and CDR2 is SYDVKM in the germline V gene. Trimming removed 7 bases from V and 5 bases from J, with 12 bases in between. The length of the CDR3 is 12 residues. This chain's CDR3 is CASTTRGDEQYF. The CDR3 nucleotides read TGTGCCAGCACCACCAGGGGCGACGAGCAGTACTTC.

V usage is TRBV15 and J usage is TRBJ1-1, with 9 bases that match TRBD1. The CDR3 is 16 amino acids. The germline gives CDR1 LNHNV, CDR2 YYDKDF (reference sequence). V was clipped by 0 bases and J by 3 bases; unmatched bases: 5. This CDR3 reads CATSRDWGQGDTEAFF. CDR3 bases: TGTGCCACCAGCAGAGATTGGGGACAGGGCGACACTGAAGCTTTCTTT.

The chain uses TRBV5-6 and TRBJ1-2, with D unresolved. The germline gives CDR1 SGHDT, CDR2 YYEEEE. With 1 base removed from V and 5 bases from J, the gap between germline ends came to 12 bases. The CDR3 runs to 14 residues. This chain's CDR3 is CASSLMGGRYGYTF. In nucleotides, the CDR3 is TGTGCCAGCAGCTTGATGGGAGGGAGGTATGGCTACACCTTC.